Shown below are 10 T cell receptor beta chains from a single sample sequenced in a study of CD8 T cells in ankylosing spondylitis. TCRdb re-analysed the 5' RACE reads in MiXCR, keeping a single row per CDR3 protein. Of about 260,000 distinct CDR3 sequences in the sample, roughly a quarter were seen once. The sequenced material came from blood, either unsorted or a sorted T cell fraction (not recorded which). Receptors were obtained from a male donor with ankylosing spondylitis or in good health (not recorded which).

The V and J genes are TRBV29-1 and TRBJ2-2, with D tentatively TRBD1 (5 bases). V lost 4 bases to trimming and J lost 4 bases, with 10 bases between them. The germline CDR1 and CDR2 sequences are SQVTM and ANQGSEA. This CDR3 has 13 residues. CDR3 amino acids: CSVVSGRTGELFF. CDR3 sequence (DNA): TGCAGCGTTGTCTCAGGGCGCACCGGGGAGCTGTTTTTT.

This clonotype was found many times. The J gene is TRBJ1-2, the V gene TRBV10-3; 8 nucleotides match TRBD1. Per germline, CDR1 ENHRY and CDR2 SYGVKD. CDR3 length: 16 residues. Losses at the gene ends were 7 bases for V and 6 bases for J; bases not matched to a gene: 16. The CDR3 DNA is TGTGCCATCACCCCTCGAAACCCAGACAGGGGCCATGGCTACACCTTC. As protein: CAITPRNPDRGHGYTF.

The table lists this clonotype with a few counts. The chain links TRBV29-1 to TRBJ1-2, with D possibly TRBD1 on 6 matching bases. The CDR3 covers 13 residues. CDR1 and CDR2 from the germline V gene are SQVTM and ANQGSEA. Trimming left V 4 bases short and J 6 bases short, with 15 bases between. The CDR3 DNA is TGCAGCGTTGGAGGGACAAAGAGACATGGCTACACCTTC. Translated: CSVGGTKRHGYTF. The whole variable domain, remainder taken from reference TRBV29-1 and TRBJ1-2, is SAVISQKPSRDICQRGTSLTIQCQVDSQVTMMFWYRQQPGQSLTLIATANQGSEATYESGFVIDKFPISRPNLTFSTLTVSNMSPEDSSIYLCSVGGTKRHGYTFGSGTRLTVV.

This clonotype came up many times. The V call is TRBV24-1, the J call TRBJ2-3, with a weak D call TRBD2 (6 bases). The germline V and J ends were trimmed by 0 bases and 3 bases, with 12 bases remaining between them. This CDR3 has 16 amino acids. Germline values: CDR1 KGHDR, CDR2 SFDVKD. The CDR3 sequence: CATSDLEFGGTDTQYF. CDR3 DNA: TGTGCCACCAGTGATTTGGAGTTCGGGGGAACAGATACGCAGTATTTT.

The chain has TRBV20-1 and TRBJ2-1; 10 bases fit TRBD1. Germline V gene sequence: CDR1 DFQATT, CDR2 SNEGSKA (reference sequence). Losses at the gene ends were 6 bases for V and 5 bases for J; bases not matched to a gene: 7. This CDR3 is 14 amino acids long. CDR3 bases: TGCAGTGCCCCGGGACAGGGGCGAAACAATGAGCAGTTCTTC. It codes for CSAPGQGRNNEQFF.

The chain combines TRBV20-1 with TRBJ1-3; D is perhaps TRBD1 (6 bases). The CDR3 has 13 residues. CDR1 and CDR2 (germline): DFQATT, SNEGSKA (reference sequence). Trimming pared 6 bases from V and 2 bases from J, leaving 11 bases between. CDR3 coding DNA: TGCAGTGCGACACAGGGTACTGGAAACACCATATATTTT. It yields the protein CSATQGTGNTIYF.

The genes are TRBV28 and TRBJ2-3; D remains unclear. The V and J ends lost 5 bases and 1 base respectively, with 13 bases between them. The germline CDR1 and CDR2 sequences are MDHEN and SYDVKM. The CDR3 is made up of 15 amino acids. The CDR3 reads CASSPRAWGTDTQYF. The CDR3 region has the DNA TGTGCCAGCAGTCCACGGGCCTGGGGCACAGATACGCAGTATTTT. Together with reference TRBV28 and TRBJ2-3, the CDR3 gives the full variable domain: DVKVTQSSRYLVKRTGEKVFLECVQDMDHENMFWYRQDPGLGLRLIYFSYDVKMKEKGDIPEGYSVSREKKERFSLILESASTNQTSMYLCASSPRAWGTDTQYFGPGTRLTVL.

This clonotype came up a few times. This rearrangement joins TRBV20-1 to TRBJ2-5; no reliable D call. CDR1 DFQATT and CDR2 SNEGSKA come from the germline V gene (reference sequence). This CDR3 is built from 12 residues. The V gene lost 2 bases and the J gene lost 0 bases, with 4 bases spanning the gap. The CDR3 is CSARPYQETQYF. CDR3 coding DNA: TGCAGTGCTAGACCCTACCAAGAGACCCAGTACTTC.

A single count supports this clonotype. The gene calls are TRBV6-2 or TRBV6-3 and TRBJ2-7; D might be TRBD2 (6 bases). The germline gives CDR1 MNHEY, CDR2 SVGEGT. The CDR3 is made up of 14 amino acids. Trimming removed 6 bases from V and 1 base from J, with 13 bases in between. CDR3 amino acids: CASRETRLSYEQYF. CDR3 coding DNA: TGTGCCAGCAGAGAGACTAGACTTTCCTACGAGCAGTACTTC.

CDR3 coding DNA: TGTGCCAGCACCCTAGCGGGGGGGAGCACAGATACGCAGTATTTT. This encodes CASTLAGGSTDTQYF. The rearrangement uses TRBV12-3 or TRBV12-4 and TRBJ2-3; 12 bases are shared with TRBD2. The CDR3 is made up of 15 amino acids. V dropped 7 bases and J dropped 0; count of bases not matched to a gene: 2.